The clone carrying this TCR beta chain was detected once. Some clones are missing from TCRdb's copy, which holds only in-frame ones; the method was immunoSEQ multiplex PCR. The data contain 100,000 to 150,000 clones, over 75% of them singletons. These data originate in a study of T cell responses to AZD1222 COVID-19 vaccine. From germline, CDR1 is SQVTM and CDR2 ANQGSEA. Trimming took 1 base from V and 1 from J, leaving 10 bases between them. The CDR3 runs to 15 residues. V usage is TRBV29-1 and J usage is TRBJ2-2, with a tentative D call TRBD2 (5 bases). The source of this sequence is an adult in good health. This specimen consisted of peripheral blood, obtained on day 0 of AZD1222 vaccination. The CDR3 DNA follows: TGCAGCGTTGAAGTGCGGGCCGTGAACACCGGGGAGCTGTTTTTT. As protein: CSVEVRAVNTGELFF.